These T cell receptor beta chains were read from a single sample in a study of shared clonotypes between healthy human individuals. Clones were read by immunoSEQ multiplex PCR, and TCRdb kept only the in-frame ones, dropping some. The data show around 2.1 million clones, around 95% seen once. What was sequenced was naive CD4+ T cells sorted from blood. All receptors come from a young man in good health. The CDR3 runs from the conserved cysteine through the conserved F or W. D genes are given only for firm matches. A row's size may be missing; if present it is once, few, many or a size class.

>TRBV5-1|TRBD2|.|TRBJ2-5
TGCGCCAGCAGCTTGGAGCTAGCGGGAGTAGGGCAAGAGACCCAGTACTTC
CASSLELAGVGQETQYF
>TRBV21-1|.|.|TRBJ2-2
TGTGCCAGCAGCAAATCCGGCCCGTTGACAGCGACCACCGGGGAGCTGTTTTTT
CASSKSGPLTATTGELFF
>TRBV5-1|.|.|TRBJ2-5
TGCGCCAGCAGGACAAACCAAGAGACCCAGTACTTC
CASRTNQETQYF
>TRBV19|.|.|TRBJ2-2
TGTGCCACCCGTTTAGACTCCTCTTTCGCGAACTTCGGGGAGCTGTTTTTT
CATRLDSSFANFGELFF
>TRBV28|TRBD1|.|TRBJ2-6
TGTGCCAGCCTAGGGGGGGACAGGGGCTCTGGGGCCAACGTCCTGACTTTC
CASLGGDRGSGANVLTF
>TRBV10-1|.|.|TRBJ2-3
TGCGCCAGCCGATCCGGCCGGGACTCTAGCACAGATACGCAGTATTTT
CASRSGRDSSTDTQYF
>TRBV10-3|TRBD2|.|TRBJ2-2
TGTGCCATCAGTGATTTTAGGACTAGCGGGAACACCGGGGAGCTGTTTTTT
CAISDFRTSGNTGELFF
>TRBV6-1|.|.|TRBJ1-2
TGTGCCAGCAGTGAACGTATTGGGGGAGCTAACTATGGCTACACCTTC
CASSERIGGANYGYTF
>TRBV10-1|TRBD2|.|TRBJ2-1
TGCGCCAGCAGTGAGTCTCTAGCGGGCTCCTACAATGAGCAGTTCTTC
CASSESLAGSYNEQFF
>TRBV5-1|.|.|TRBJ2-5
TGCGCCAGCAGCTTGGTACGTGAGACCCAGTACTTC
CASSLVRETQYF
>TRBV7-9|.|.|TRBJ1-1
TGTGCCAGCAGCTTATCTGGGAATTTGAACACTGAAGCTTTCTTT
CASSLSGNLNTEAFF
>TRBV19|.|.|TRBJ1-5
TGTGCCAGTAGAGGGACGGATTATAGCAATCAGCCCCAGCATTTT
CASRGTDYSNQPQHF
>TRBV11-3|.|.|TRBJ2-2
TGTGCCAGCAGCTTAGGTTTGCGCCTAGGGGACGGGGAGCTGTTTTTT
CASSLGLRLGDGELFF
>TRBV4-3|.|.|TRBJ2-1
TGCGCCAGCAGCCAAGACACCTACACAGGGCCCTCCTACAATGAGCAGTTCTTC
CASSQDTYTGPSYNEQFF
>TRBV5-4|TRBD2|.|TRBJ2-3
TGTGCCAGCAGCTTAGCTAGCGGGAGGACAGATACGCAGTATTTT
CASSLASGRTDTQYF
>TRBV13|.|.|TRBJ1-1
TGTGCCAGCAGCTTAAAGTTTGGTGGTAGGTCGCCTGAAGCTTTCTTT
CASSLKFGGRSPEAFF
>TRBV11-2|.|.|TRBJ1-4
TGTGCCAGCAGCCCTGGAGAGGGAGAAAAACTGTTTTTT
CASSPGEGEKLFF
>TRBV27|.|.|TRBJ2-1
TGTGCCAGCAGTTTTAGGCTAGCGAGCGGTGAGCAGTTCTTC
CASSFRLASGEQFF
>TRBV4-3|.|.|TRBJ1-2
TGCGCCAGCAGCCCCGCTGTGACATTACAGTCTAACTATGGCTACACCTTC
CASSPAVTLQSNYGYTF
>TRBV29-1|TRBD1|once|TRBJ1-1
TGCAGCGTGGCTACAGGGGGTATAAGGTCTGAAGCTTTCTTT
CSVATGGIRSEAFF
>TRBV9|TRBD1|.|TRBJ2-7
TGTGCTGGGGACAGGGCTAACGAGCAGTACTTC
CAGDRANEQYF
>TRBV4-1|.|.|TRBJ1-2
TGCGCCAGCAGCCAAGAGGGGAGTCCTATGTCCGGCTACACCTTC
CASSQEGSPMSGYTF
>TRBV2|TRBD1|.|TRBJ2-2
TGTGCCAGCATTGGGACAGGGAGCACCGGGGAGCTGTTTTTT
CASIGTGSTGELFF
>TRBV5-6|.|.|TRBJ2-5
TGTGCCAGCAGCGGGAGGGAGACCCAGTACTTC
CASSGRETQYF
>TRBV28|TRBD1|.|TRBJ2-7
TGTGCCAGCAGCGACCCGACAGGGATCCCCTACGAGCAGTACTTC
CASSDPTGIPYEQYF
>TRBV29-1|TRBD1|.|TRBJ1-4
TGCAGCGTTGAAGATCTCCAACAGGGGTATGAAAAACTGTTTTTT
CSVEDLQQGYEKLFF
>TRBV30|.|.|TRBJ2-5
TGTGCCTGGAGTGTACGTAGGGAAGAGACCCAGTACTTC
CAWSVRREETQYF
>TRBV7-9|.|.|TRBJ1-2
TGTGCCAGCAGCTTAGCTGGGGGCGGAAACTATGGCTACACCTTC
CASSLAGGGNYGYTF
>TRBV10-3|.|.|TRBJ2-7
TGTGCCATGAGACCCCAAATGGGCCCGCCCTACGAGCAGTACTTC
CAMRPQMGPPYEQYF
>TRBV28|.|.|TRBJ2-2
TGTGCCAGCAGTTTGGGGGGGAACACCGGGGAGCTGTTTTTT
CASSLGGNTGELFF
>TRBV6-5|TRBD1|.|TRBJ2-1
TGTGCCAGCAGTTACCCGACAGGGAGCGGTGAGCAGTTCTTC
CASSYPTGSGEQFF
>TRBV6-5|TRBD2|.|TRBJ2-2
TGTGCCGCGGGAGGGGGGCTCAACACCGGGGAGCTGTTTTTT
CAAGGGLNTGELFF
>TRBV2|.|.|TRBJ1-5
TGTGCCAGCAGCCCCTCACAGGGTAGTCTAAATCAGCCCCAGCATTTT
CASSPSQGSLNQPQHF
>TRBV12-2|.|.|TRBJ2-3
TGTGCAAGTCGCAACGAGGGGACTTCGATTTCAGATACGCAGTATTTT
CASRNEGTSISDTQYF
>TRBV11-2|.|.|TRBJ1-1
TGTGCCAGCAGCCCAGTTGGGGACGGAGGGTCCACTGAAGCTTTCTTT
CASSPVGDGGSTEAFF